This record looks at one TCR beta chain sequence and its context. The CDR3 extends over 13 amino acids. Trimming pared 0 bases from V and 6 bases from J, leaving 8 bases between. In germline, CDR1 is LGHNA, CDR2 YNFKEQ. The data derive from a study of blood T cell repertoires in COVID-19. Whole-study context: From the United States, Italy and Spain came samples of acute and convalescent COVID-19.

Source study methods: Amplified reference gene primers provided the basis for estimating nucleated cell counts. Clones were read by immunoSEQ multiplex PCR, and TCRdb kept only the in-frame ones, dropping some. V, J and clone size are those of that table, while D and trimming were read from the DNA. The sample contains around 370,000 clones, approximately 90% of which appear only once. Sequenced input: PBMCs or T cells enriched from blood (not recorded which). The receptor's source is a woman aged 18 to 35 who had recovered from COVID-19. The genes are TRBV4-2 and TRBJ1-2; D is uncertain. The CDR3 here is CASSQDRSNGYTF. The CDR3 coding sequence is TGTGCCAGCAGCCAAGATAGGAGCAATGGCTACACCTTC.